The 19 T cell receptor beta chains reported below all come from one sample, sequenced in a study of blood T cell repertoires in COVID-19. Sequencing was performed with immunoSEQ multiplex PCR; in TCRdb, only in-frame clones are kept and a portion is missing. Of some 270,000 clones detected, over 75% appear once; the ten largest clones hold approximately 4.2%. Specimen: PBMCs or T cells enriched from blood (not recorded which). Source of these receptors: a woman aged 25 to 39 who had recovered from COVID-19.

The sample holds a few counts of this clone. The chain recombines TRBV12-2 with TRBJ1-5; the DNA was not compared with TRBD1, the D call given in the table. TRBV12-2 is recorded as a pseudogene. The CDR3 runs 16 residues. The CDR3 bases are TGTGCAAGTCGCTTACGGGAACAGGGGCGGCTTCAGCCCCAGCATTTT. Translating it yields CASRLREQGRLQPQHF.

CDR3 sequence (DNA): TGTGCCAGCACTCCAGCCCCCGGGACTAGCGGGATGGAGACCCAGTACTTC. Translation: CASTPAPGTSGMETQYF. This rearrangement joins TRBV28 to TRBJ2-5; TRBD2 matches 13 bases. The CDR3 length is 17 residues. The V segment lost 7 bases and the J segment 5 bases; nucleotides outside the gene matches: 13. Per the germline V gene, CDR1 is MDHEN and CDR2 is SYDVKM.

This clone was picked up one time. The chain employs TRBV28 and TRBJ1-4; D uncertain. Trimming took off 4 bases at V and 0 bases at J, with 6 bases between the two ends. Germline-derived CDR1 and CDR2 are MDHEN and SYDVKM. The CDR3 sequence is 14 residues long. CDR3 sequence reads: CASSYIATNEKLFF. As DNA, the CDR3 is TGTGCCAGCAGTTACATCGCAACTAATGAAAAACTGTTTTTT. The whole variable domain, filled in from reference TRBV28 and TRBJ1-4, reads DVKVTQSSRYLVKRTGEKVFLECVQDMDHENMFWYRQDPGLGLRLIYFSYDVKMKEKGDIPEGYSVSREKKERFSLILESASTNQTSMYLCASSYIATNEKLFFGSGTQLSVL.

J is TRBJ2-2 and V is TRBV7-9, with 12 nucleotides matching TRBD1. Germline lookup yields CDR1 SEHNR and CDR2 FQNEAQ (reference sequence). Trimming took 6 bases from V and 6 from J; bases not matched to a gene: 5. The length of the CDR3 is 15 residues. The DNA for the CDR3 is TGTGCCAGCAGACGCCGGGACAGGGGGCCCGGGGAGCTGTTTTTT. It encodes CASRRRDRGPGELFF.

Of note for this clone: The sample holds other DNA sequences that translate to the same CDR3. The chain employs TRBV12-3 or TRBV12-4 and TRBJ2-7; 8 nucleotides line up with TRBD1. CDR3 length equals 12 residues. Trimming took 3 bases from V and 5 from J; bases not matched to a gene: 0. DNA of the CDR3: TGTGCCAGCAGTTTGACAGGGGACGAGCAGTACTTC. Amino acids: CASSLTGDEQYF.

There are a few counts of this clone. This chain uses TRBV7-9 with TRBJ1-1; D gene unclear. This CDR3 comprises 14 residues. V was clipped by 4 bases and J by 6 bases, with 15 bases between them. CDR1 SEHNR and CDR2 FQNEAQ come from the germline V gene (reference sequence). The CDR3 nucleotides are TGTGCCAGCAGCTCGCCCCTAAGTGGTCCTGAAGCTTTCTTT. It codes for CASSSPLSGPEAFF.

The DNA of the CDR3 is TGTGCCAGCAGCTTAACAGCTAGCGGATACTACGAGCAGTACTTC. Its translation: CASSLTASGYYEQYF. V and J are TRBV7-8 and TRBJ2-7; 7 bases align to TRBD2. The germline CDR1 and CDR2 sequences are SGHVS and FQNEAQ. The CDR3 has 15 amino acids. V lost 2 bases, J lost 3 bases, and 7 bases stayed unmatched.

The chain carries TRBV4-1 and TRBJ1-2; D perhaps matches TRBD1 (5 bases). This CDR3 has 16 amino acids. V lost 4 bases and J lost 4, with 19 bases in between. Germline lookup yields CDR1 MGHRA and CDR2 YSYEKL. This CDR3 is CASSLRQTSNIYGYTF. DNA for the CDR3: TGCGCCAGCAGCCTAAGACAGACGTCGAACATCTATGGCTACACCTTC.

This chain uses TRBV6-1 with TRBJ2-1; D is perhaps TRBD2 (5 bases). There are 16 residues in the CDR3. Per the germline V gene, CDR1 is MNHNS and CDR2 is SASEGT. V was cut by 4 bases and J by 8 bases, with 21 bases left in between. CDR3: CASSAIIAPKRDEQFF. The CDR3 coding sequence is TGTGCCAGCAGTGCTATAATAGCGCCTAAAAGGGATGAGCAGTTCTTC.

This clone was seen a handful of times. V usage is TRBV6-5 and J usage is TRBJ1-5, with 7 positions matching TRBD1. The J segment lost 6 bases and the V segment lost 0 bases, leaving 8 bases of the junction unmatched. Per the germline V gene, CDR1 is MNHEY and CDR2 is SVGAGI. CDR3 size: 16 residues. CDR3 region: CASSYSGDRHRQPQHF. CDR3 DNA: TGTGCCAGCAGTTACTCGGGGGACAGACATCGTCAGCCCCAGCATTTT.

The V call is TRBV5-4, the J call TRBJ2-3; TRBD1 agrees at 10 bases. Germline-derived CDR1 and CDR2 are SGHNT and YYREEE (reference sequence). V dropped 0 bases and J dropped 1; count of bases not matched to a gene: 2. CDR3 length equals 16 residues. The CDR3 region is CASSLGTGGGTDTQYF. In DNA form, the CDR3 reads TGTGCCAGCAGCTTGGGGACAGGGGGAGGCACAGATACGCAGTATTTT.

The rearrangement joins TRBV6-1 to TRBJ2-2; tentative D call: TRBD1 (5 bases). The CDR3 covers 14 residues. Germline lookup yields CDR1 MNHNS and CDR2 SASEGT. Between the trimmed V and J ends, which lost 6 bases and 5 bases, there was a span of 13 bases. The CDR3 sequence is CASSNRKWTGELFF. CDR3 in DNA: TGTGCCAGCAGCAACAGGAAATGGACCGGGGAGCTGTTTTTT.

The chain carries TRBV6-5 and TRBJ1-5; no reliable D call. The CDR3 spans 14 residues. Trimming took 1 base from V and 1 from J, leaving 5 bases between them. The germline CDR1 and CDR2 sequences are MNHEY and SVGAGI. The CDR3 loop is CASSYYGSNQPQHF. DNA for the CDR3: TGTGCCAGCAGTTACTATGGCAGCAATCAGCCCCAGCATTTT.

The chain combines TRBV28 with TRBJ1-2; D unclear. The CDR3 is 10 residues long. The germline V and J ends were trimmed by 4 bases and 8 bases, with 5 bases remaining between them. Germline assignment: CDR1 MDHEN and CDR2 SYDVKM. This CDR3 reads CASSSQGYTF. CDR3 in DNA: TGTGCCAGCAGTTCGCAGGGCTACACCTTC.

The chain is built from TRBV4-1 and TRBJ2-3, with 8 bases fitting TRBD2. The CDR3 extends over 17 amino acids. With 0 bases clipped from V and 6 bases from J, the junction kept 11 bases outside the gene matches. CDR1 is MGHRA and CDR2 is YSYEKL in the germline V gene. The CDR3 protein is CASSQEIRTSPIDTQYF. CDR3 bases: TGCGCCAGCAGCCAAGAAATCAGGACTAGCCCAATTGATACGCAGTATTTT.

The chain employs TRBV6-5 and TRBJ1-2, with D possibly matching TRBD1 (5 bases). Germline assignment: CDR1 MNHEY and CDR2 SVGAGI. V lost 7 bases, J lost 5 bases, and 11 bases lay in between. CDR3 size: 12 residues. CDR3 sequence: CASTSRGYGYTF. In DNA, the CDR3 is TGTGCCAGCACCTCCCGGGGGTATGGCTACACCTTC.

The rearrangement uses TRBV5-8 and TRBJ2-1; D gene ambiguous. The germline V gene encodes CDR1 SGHTS and CDR2 YDEGEE. Trimming removed 2 bases at V and 6 bases at J, with 6 bases between. This CDR3 has 12 amino acids. The CDR3, as DNA: TGTGCCAGCAGCTTACCGGGCAATGAGCAGTTCTTC. Encoded protein: CASSLPGNEQFF.

This chain links TRBV19 with TRBJ1-2, with 10 bases identical to TRBD1. V shed 5 bases, J shed 8 bases, and the junction held 11 bases outside the gene matches. There are 15 residues in the CDR3. Germline lookup yields CDR1 LNHDA and CDR2 SQIVND (reference sequence). The CDR3 sequence is CASSGDRGRREGYTF. The CDR3 DNA reads as TGTGCCAGTAGTGGGGACAGGGGAAGGAGAGAAGGCTACACCTTC.

Of note for this clone: The same CDR3 is also encoded by other DNA sequences in this sample. In DNA form, the CDR3 reads TGTGCCAGCAGTTTATTGGGGGGGGAGGCCGGGGAGCTGTTTTTT. This gives the protein CASSLLGGEAGELFF. This chain connects TRBV28 to TRBJ2-2, with TRBD2 identical over 7 bases. The CDR3 spans 15 residues. Germline V gives CDR1 MDHEN, CDR2 SYDVKM. V lost 1 base and J lost 6; bases outside the gene matches: 5.